This T cell receptor (beta chain) emerged from a study of response to subunit inactivated influenza vaccine. General study points: Authors proposed each seasonal influenza vaccination draws in few new T cells.

TCRdb called the RT-PCR reads again in MiXCR, with one record for every CDR3 protein. The repertoire consists of roughly 170,000 distinct CDR3 sequences, with about 9.3% occurring once and the leading ten covering approximately 11%. V shed 6 bases and J shed 2 bases, with 7 bases lying between them. This CDR3 has 13 residues. Germline V gene lookup returns CDR1 MNHNY and CDR2 SVGAGI (reference sequence). About this clonotype itself: What it binds is not known.

This clonotype originated in a man aged 45-65 years who received an inactivated influenza vaccine. Sequences were derived from non-naive T cells sorted from PBMCs, sampled on the day of vaccination. The chain is built from TRBV6-6 and TRBJ2-2; D not resolved. The CDR3 sequence is CASRVPNTGELFF. CDR3 nucleotides: TGTGCCAGCAGAGTCCCCAACACCGGGGAGCTGTTTTTT.